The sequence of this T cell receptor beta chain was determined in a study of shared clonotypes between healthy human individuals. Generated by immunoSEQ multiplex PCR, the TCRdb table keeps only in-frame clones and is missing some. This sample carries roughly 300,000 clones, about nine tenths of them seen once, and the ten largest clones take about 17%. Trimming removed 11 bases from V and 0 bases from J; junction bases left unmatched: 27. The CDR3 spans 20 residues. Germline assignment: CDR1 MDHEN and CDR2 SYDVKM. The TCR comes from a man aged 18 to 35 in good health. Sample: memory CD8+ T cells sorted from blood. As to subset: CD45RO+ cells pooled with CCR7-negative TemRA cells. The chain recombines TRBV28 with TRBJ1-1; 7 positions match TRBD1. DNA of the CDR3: TGTGCCTCTTCGGACAGGCCAGTATCTATCAGGGCCAGAGTGAACACTGAAGCTTTCTTT. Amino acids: CASSDRPVSIRARVNTEAFF.